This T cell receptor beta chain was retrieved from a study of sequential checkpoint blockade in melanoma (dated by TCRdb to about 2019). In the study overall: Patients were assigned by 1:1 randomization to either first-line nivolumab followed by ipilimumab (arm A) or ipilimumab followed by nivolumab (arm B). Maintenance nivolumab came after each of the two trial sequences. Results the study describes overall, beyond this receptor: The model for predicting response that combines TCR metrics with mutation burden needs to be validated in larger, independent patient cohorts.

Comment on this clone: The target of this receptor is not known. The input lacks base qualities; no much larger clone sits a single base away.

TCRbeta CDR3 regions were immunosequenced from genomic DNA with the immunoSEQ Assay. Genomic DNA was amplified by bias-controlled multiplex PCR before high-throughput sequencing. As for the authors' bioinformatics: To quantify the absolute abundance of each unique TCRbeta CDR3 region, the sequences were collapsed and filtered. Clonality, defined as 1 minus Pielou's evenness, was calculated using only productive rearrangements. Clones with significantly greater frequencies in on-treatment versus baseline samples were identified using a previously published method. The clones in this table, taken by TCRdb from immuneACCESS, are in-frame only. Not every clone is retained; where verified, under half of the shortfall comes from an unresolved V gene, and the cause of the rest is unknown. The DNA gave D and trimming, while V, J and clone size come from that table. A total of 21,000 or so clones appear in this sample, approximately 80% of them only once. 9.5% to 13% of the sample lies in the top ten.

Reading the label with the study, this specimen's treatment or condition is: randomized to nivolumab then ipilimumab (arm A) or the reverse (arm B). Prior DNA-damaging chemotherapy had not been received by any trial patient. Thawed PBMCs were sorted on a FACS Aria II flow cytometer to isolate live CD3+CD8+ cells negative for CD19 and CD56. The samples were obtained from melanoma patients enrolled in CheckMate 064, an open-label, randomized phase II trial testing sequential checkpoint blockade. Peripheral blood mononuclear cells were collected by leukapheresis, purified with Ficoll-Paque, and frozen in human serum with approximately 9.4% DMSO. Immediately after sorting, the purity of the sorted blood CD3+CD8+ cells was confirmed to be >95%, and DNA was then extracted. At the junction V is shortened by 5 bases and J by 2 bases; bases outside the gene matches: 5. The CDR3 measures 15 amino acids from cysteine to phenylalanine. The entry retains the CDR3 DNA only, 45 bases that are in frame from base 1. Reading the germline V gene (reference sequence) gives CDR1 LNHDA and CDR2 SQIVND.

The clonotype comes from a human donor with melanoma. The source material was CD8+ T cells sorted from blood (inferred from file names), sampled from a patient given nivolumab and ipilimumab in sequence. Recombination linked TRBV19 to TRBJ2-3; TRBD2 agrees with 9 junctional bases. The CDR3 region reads CASSPIAGATDTQYF. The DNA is TGTGCCAGTAGTCCGATAGCGGGAGCCACAGATACGCAGTATTTT.